The 29 T cell receptor beta chains in this list originate from one sample, sequenced in a study of patients and donors after allogeneic stem cell transplantation. One entry per CDR3 protein results from TCRdb running MiXCR on the RT-PCR reads. In the table there are over 150,000 distinct CDR3 sequences, around 28% of which are singletons. What was sequenced was blood, either unsorted or a sorted T cell fraction (not recorded which). The receptors here all came from a human donor who was either an allogeneic HSCT recipient or a stem cell or donor lymphocyte infusion donor (not recorded which). It is not recorded whose cells these are; they may come from a transplant donor.

CDR3 nucleotides: TGCAGCGTTGAAGGACCGATTGAGACCCAGTACTTC. This translates into CSVEGPIETQYF. The gene calls are TRBV29-1 and TRBJ2-5, with no clear D. The CDR3 covers 12 residues. The ends were cut back, 1 base at V and 5 bases at J, with 8 bases in the middle. Looked up from germline, CDR1 is SQVTM and CDR2 is ANQGSEA.

This clonotype was seen only a few times. The chain employs TRBV20-1 and TRBJ2-3; tentatively, D is TRBD1 (7 bases). CDR3 length: 14 amino acids. Trimming shortened V by 5 bases and J by 0 bases, and 12 bases separated the two germline ends. Germline assignment: CDR1 DFQATT and CDR2 SNEGSKA (reference sequence). As DNA, the CDR3 is TGCAGTGCTTCAGGGGGACTGAGCACAGATACGCAGTATTTT. As protein: CSASGGLSTDTQYF.

There are a few counts of this clonotype. The chain recombines TRBV5-1 with TRBJ1-6; D is ambiguous. This CDR3 is built from 14 residues. Germline V gives CDR1 SGHRS, CDR2 YFSETQ. V was shortened by 3 bases and J by 5 bases, with 9 bases between the two germline ends. The CDR3 sequence: CASSSDIDNSPLHF. DNA of the CDR3: TGCGCCAGCAGCTCTGACATCGATAATTCACCCCTCCACTTT.

V and J are TRBV6-2 or TRBV6-3 and TRBJ2-3, with 9 bases fitting TRBD2. Trimming cost V 2 bases and J 2 bases; bases outside gene matches: 8. Per the germline V gene, CDR1 is MNHEY and CDR2 is SVGEGT. The CDR3 extends over 17 amino acids. The CDR3: CASSYGPLAGNTDTQYF. As DNA, the CDR3 is TGTGCCAGCAGTTACGGGCCCCTAGCGGGGAACACAGATACGCAGTATTTT.

In its sample, this clonotype was seen a few times. The chain has TRBV24-1 and TRBJ2-3, with TRBD2 matching over 13 bases. Germline lookup yields CDR1 KGHDR and CDR2 SFDVKD. V trimming: 2 bases; J trimming: 3 bases; junction bases outside the gene matches: 7. This CDR3 is 18 amino acids long. The DNA for the CDR3 is TGTGCCACCAGTGATTGGAGGACTAGCGGGAGTCTGACAGATACGCAGTATTTT. Its translation: CATSDWRTSGSLTDTQYF.

The chain is built from TRBV5-8 and TRBJ2-7, with D perhaps TRBD2 (6 bases). This CDR3 region has 13 residues. Germline V gives CDR1 SGHTS, CDR2 YDEGEE. The V and J ends lost 4 bases and 6 bases respectively, with 14 bases between them. CDR3 coding DNA: TGTGCCAGCAGCGTCCTGACTAGTTCCGAGCAGTACTTC. It translates to CASSVLTSSEQYF.

For the CDR3, the DNA is TGTGCCAGCAGTTACTCCCAGGCCTACGAGCAGTACTTC. Its translation: CASSYSQAYEQYF. The chain employs TRBV6-5 and TRBJ2-7; no clear D. Germline V lookup: CDR1 MNHEY, CDR2 SVGAGI. V lost 0 bases and J 2 bases, leaving 5 bases between the germline ends. The CDR3 is 13 residues long.

V gene TRBV20-1 combines with J gene TRBJ2-7; D perhaps matches TRBD2 (6 bases). Looked up from germline, CDR1 is DFQATT and CDR2 is SNEGSKA (reference sequence). Trimming took 3 bases from V and 0 from J, leaving 15 bases between them. The CDR3 runs to 15 residues. The CDR3: CSASVGLLSSYEQYF. Written as DNA, the CDR3 is TGCAGTGCTAGCGTGGGACTCCTCAGCTCCTACGAGCAGTACTTC.

The chain has TRBV12-3 or TRBV12-4 and TRBJ1-2; perhaps TRBD1 as D (6 bases). There are 13 residues in the CDR3. Trimming cost V 3 bases and J 7 bases, with 12 bases left between them. CDR3 coding DNA: TGTGCCAGCAGTTTTCGAGGAGGGGGTGGCTACACCTTC. Translation: CASSFRGGGGYTF.

In its sample, this clonotype was seen a few times. This rearrangement joins TRBV11-2 to TRBJ1-2, with D possibly matching TRBD1 (6 bases). Germline V lookup: CDR1 SGHAT, CDR2 FQNNGV. Trimming removed 6 bases from V and 3 bases from J, with 14 bases in between. This CDR3 comprises 14 residues. CDR3 DNA: TGTGCCAGCAGACATACAGGGAGCGACTATGGCTACACCTTC. Amino acids: CASRHTGSDYGYTF.

This clonotype was recorded a few times. The rearrangement links TRBV27 to TRBJ2-7; D gene unclear. Trimming shortened V by 5 bases and J by 6 bases, and 11 bases separated the two germline ends. Germline CDR1 MNHEY, CDR2 SMNVEV (reference sequence). The CDR3 is 12 residues long. CDR3 sequence reads: CASSPAGFEQYF. CDR3 coding DNA: TGTGCCAGCAGTCCCGCCGGGTTCGAGCAGTACTTC.

In this sample, this clonotype turned up a few times. This chain uses TRBV7-6 with TRBJ2-1, with D hard to call. Germline CDR1 and CDR2: SGHVS and FNYEAQ. The V end lost 2 bases, the J end lost 2 bases, and 4 bases lay between the germline ends. The length of the CDR3 is 13 residues. The CDR3 DNA follows: TGTGCCAGCAGCTTAAACGCCTACAATGAGCAGTTCTTC. Translation: CASSLNAYNEQFF.

V is TRBV7-6 and J is TRBJ1-3, with TRBD1 matching 7 bases. Trimming took 2 bases from V and 0 from J; bases not matched to a gene: 10. The germline V gene encodes CDR1 SGHVS and CDR2 FNYEAQ. This CDR3 comprises 18 residues. The CDR3 here is CASSLFAGTATSGNTIYF. In nucleotides, the CDR3 is TGTGCCAGCAGCTTATTCGCCGGGACAGCCACCTCTGGAAACACCATATATTTT.

This rearrangement joins TRBV29-1 to TRBJ2-1; perhaps TRBD2 as D (5 bases). V was clipped by 7 bases and J by 7 bases, with 11 bases between them. Germline loops: CDR1 SQVTM, CDR2 ANQGSEA. CDR3 size: 11 residues. CDR3 residues: CSGGLGNEQFF. CDR3 DNA: TGCAGCGGTGGACTTGGGAATGAGCAGTTCTTC.

The sample holds a few counts of this clonotype. In DNA form, the CDR3 reads TGTGCCAGCTCACCCCAGGATTCCTCCTACGAGCAGTACTTC. It is translated as CASSPQDSSYEQYF. V is TRBV18 and J is TRBJ2-7, with unresolved D. Germline V gene sequence: CDR1 KGHSH, CDR2 LQKENI. This CDR3 region has 14 residues. V shed 3 bases and J shed 0 bases, with 9 bases lying between them.

CDR3 region: CAKDSSYEQYF. CDR3 nucleotides: TGTGCCAAGGACAGCTCCTACGAGCAGTACTTC. This sequence joins TRBV10-3 and TRBJ2-7; a weak D match, TRBD1 (6 bases). CDR1 and CDR2 (germline): ENHRY, SYGVKD. V was trimmed by 10 bases and J by 0 bases, leaving 7 bases between them. CDR3 length: 11 amino acids.

Details on this clonotype: As the CDR3 is not closed by the conserved phenylalanine or tryptophan, this likely results from a read error. The chain links TRBV20-1 to TRBJ2-7; D is perhaps TRBD1 or TRBD2 (6 bases each). CDR1 is DFQATT, CDR2 SNEGSKA, per germline (reference sequence). The CDR3 loop spans 15 amino acids. CDR3 bases: TGCAGTGCTAGAGACCCACGGGGGCAATCCTTCGAGCAGTACTCC. This sequence encodes CSARDPRGQSFEQYS.

CDR3 sequence reads: CASSPLDRATDTQYF. As DNA, the CDR3 is TGTGCCAGTAGTCCACTCGACAGGGCCACAGATACGCAGTATTTT. The V and J genes are TRBV19 and TRBJ2-3; 7 bases align to TRBD1. The CDR3 runs 15 residues. Germline V CDR1 and CDR2: LNHDA, SQIVND (reference sequence). The V and J ends lost 5 bases and 2 bases, in that order; junction bases with no gene match: 7.

This clonotype was counted at least ten times. Sequence at one end of the junction differs from germline and may be a read error. The chain has TRBV5-1 and TRBJ1-1; no clear D. The CDR3 runs to 14 residues. Germline lookup yields CDR1 SGHRS and CDR2 YFSETQ. Written as DNA, the CDR3 is TGTGCCAGCAGCTTAGGCGGCCTGAACACTGAAGCTTTCTTT. Its protein product is CASSLGGLNTEAFF.

This clonotype was recorded a few times. This chain links TRBV5-1 with TRBJ2-1, with 7 positions matching TRBD2. The CDR3 runs 17 residues. CDR1 and CDR2 (germline): SGHRS, YFSETQ. After removal of 2 bases from V and 8 bases from J, the junction contained 16 bases not matched to a gene. The CDR3 nucleotides read TGCGCCAGCAGCTTACCCTTTGTTGGGAGGGCCAGGCATGAGCAGTTCTTC. Encoded protein: CASSLPFVGRARHEQFF.

This clonotype was detected many times. The V gene is TRBV5-6, the J gene TRBJ2-7; D is ambiguous. CDR3 length: 11 residues. The ends were cut back, 4 bases at V and 2 bases at J, with 4 bases in the middle. Germline CDR1 and CDR2: SGHDT and YYEEEE. CDR3 bases: TGTGCCAGCAGCCGGGCCTACGAGCAGTACTTC. It translates to CASSRAYEQYF.

The CDR3 region has the DNA TGTGCCAGAAGTGCTAAGCGGGAGGCCTCGAACACCGGGGAGCTGTTTTTT. Amino acid sequence: CARSAKREASNTGELFF. The gene calls are TRBV5-3 and TRBJ2-2, with 9 bases identical to TRBD2. TRBV5-3 belongs to the ORF category, with a function that is uncertain. V dropped 5 bases and J dropped 0; count of bases not matched to a gene: 8. The CDR3 totals 17 residues.

The rearrangement uses TRBV12-3 or TRBV12-4 and TRBJ2-3; 8 bases align to TRBD1. The CDR3 runs to 16 residues. V gave up 7 bases and J gave up 5 bases; unmatched junction bases: 14. The DNA for the CDR3 is TGTGCCAGCACCCTAACGACAGGGGCTAAGTTAGATACGCAGTATTTT. Translating gives CASTLTTGAKLDTQYF.

In its sample, this clonotype was seen a few times. The chain uses TRBV5-4 and TRBJ2-3; TRBD1 agrees at 7 bases. The CDR3 spans 17 residues. J was trimmed by 0 bases and V by 2 bases; bases with no gene match: 9. From germline, CDR1 is SGHNT and CDR2 YYREEE (reference sequence). The CDR3 is CASSFFDRAGSTDTQYF. The CDR3 DNA is TGTGCCAGCAGCTTTTTCGACAGGGCCGGTAGCACAGATACGCAGTATTTT.

V gene TRBV4-2 combines with J gene TRBJ2-7; 8 bases fit TRBD2. The CDR3 totals 15 residues. Trimming removed 1 base from V and 2 bases from J; junction bases left unmatched: 4. Looked up from germline, CDR1 is LGHNA and CDR2 is YNFKEQ. CDR3 DNA: TGTGCCAGCAGCCAAGCCGGGAGGGAGACCTACGAGCAGTACTTC. Protein product: CASSQAGRETYEQYF.

This chain links TRBV24-1 with TRBJ2-3, with D perhaps TRBD1 (6 bases). Germline CDR1 and CDR2: KGHDR and SFDVKD. V lost 1 base to trimming and J lost 5 bases, with 6 bases between them. The CDR3 is 13 residues long. The CDR3 here is CATSDLGGDTQYF. In DNA, the CDR3 is TGTGCCACCAGTGATTTAGGGGGAGATACGCAGTATTTT.

This clonotype was recorded at least ten times. The chain is built from TRBV20-1 and TRBJ1-2; no firm D call. Germline CDR1 is DFQATT and CDR2 is SNEGSKA (reference sequence). Trimming pared 5 bases from V and 3 bases from J, leaving 4 bases between. The length of the CDR3 is 10 residues. The CDR3 DNA sequence: TGCAGTGCTTCTGACTATGGCTACACCTTC. Protein: CSASDYGYTF.

CDR3 protein: CASSDRGRNTEAFF. The CDR3 DNA is TGTGCCAGCAGCGACAGGGGGCGGAACACTGAAGCTTTCTTT. The V and J genes are TRBV6-2 or TRBV6-3 and TRBJ1-1; 10 bases line up with TRBD1. Germline trimming cut 6 bases from V and 1 base from J; bases unmatched to any gene: 2. This CDR3 region has 14 residues. CDR1 MNHEY and CDR2 SVGEGT come from the germline V gene.

This clonotype was recorded a few times. The chain recombines TRBV21-1 with TRBJ1-4; no DNA check was done on the table's D call, TRBD1. TRBV21-1 is a recognized pseudogene. This CDR3 is built from 16 residues. For the CDR3, the DNA is TGTGCCAGCAGCGCCCGAGGGTACAGGCTAAATGAAAAACTGTTTTTT. Protein sequence: CASSARGYRLNEKLFF.